This TCR beta chain originates from a study of shared clonotypes between healthy human individuals. Points from the study as a whole: On the whole, naive subsets had larger estimated richness than memory subsets had.

Generated by immunoSEQ multiplex PCR, the TCRdb table keeps only in-frame clones and is missing some. Seen here are hundreds of thousands of clones, 97% observed once, and the top ten hold about 0.057%. The donor cohort consisted entirely of Caucasian adults residing in Nashville, Tennessee. On this clone: Antigen: not known.

V lost 6 bases to trimming and J lost 2 bases; unmatched junction nucleotides: 5. The CDR3 has 14 amino acids. Germline CDR1 is MRHNA and CDR2 is SNTAGT. Sequenced input: naive CD4+ T cells sorted from blood. The subset here: CD45RA+ positively selected. This clonotype was obtained from a young woman in good health. The genes are TRBV6-4 and TRBJ1-2, with 8 bases that match TRBD1. Here the CDR3 reads CASRETGANYGYTF. The DNA of the CDR3 is TGTGCCAGCAGGGAGACAGGGGCGAACTATGGCTACACCTTC.